What follows are 2 T cell receptor beta chains derived from one specimen sequenced in a study of T cell changes during pregnancy in multiple sclerosis. Sequencing used immunoSEQ multiplex PCR; TCRdb keeps in-frame clones, though not all of them. The sample has over 80,000 clones; 93% are singletons. The sequencing here drew on peripheral blood, taken in the third trimester of pregnancy. The receptors were gathered from a female donor in good health, enrolled as a control in a pregnancy study.

This chain connects TRBV19 to TRBJ1-1, with 10 bases aligning to TRBD1. This CDR3 region has 17 residues. With V trimmed by 9 bases and J by 0 bases, 13 bases remained unmatched. CDR1 LNHDA and CDR2 SQIVND come from the germline V gene (reference sequence). In DNA, the CDR3 is TGTGCCAGCAACCCCCGGGACAGGGGATCCGTGAACACTGAAGCTTTCTTT. This gives the protein CASNPRDRGSVNTEAFF.

This rearrangement joins TRBV10-3 to TRBJ2-3; possibly TRBD1 for D (6 bases). This CDR3 is 15 amino acids long. The germline gives CDR1 ENHRY, CDR2 SYGVKD. V was cut by 0 bases and J by 5 bases, with 12 bases left in between. The CDR3 region is CAISESLGGRDTQYF. In DNA, the CDR3 is TGTGCCATCAGTGAGTCGTTAGGGGGAAGAGATACGCAGTATTTT.